The 25 T cell receptor beta chains below all came from one sample that was sequenced in a study of cytomegalovirus exposure and HLA in healthy donors. 13 Jbeta primers and 60 Vbeta primers were used for the PCR. Libraries were prepared by immunoSEQ multiplex PCR; TCRdb keeps only in-frame clonotypes and omits some of them. Of some 200,000 clones listed, more than 65% are singletons. Sequences were obtained from PBMCs. Every receptor here comes from a woman aged 25 to 39 in good health and CMV-seronegative.

This clone was counted only a few times. The V and J genes are TRBV4-1 and TRBJ1-2; the match to TRBD1 covers 7 bases. The CDR3 loop spans 15 amino acids. Germline assignment: CDR1 MGHRA and CDR2 YSYEKL. V gave up 3 bases and J gave up 4 bases; unmatched junction bases: 8. This CDR3 is CASSHSGQRVYGYTF. The CDR3 DNA reads as TGCGCCAGCAGCCACTCGGGACAGAGAGTCTATGGCTACACCTTC.

Regarding this clone: Relative to the germline gene, one junction end is altered; a read error may explain this. The V call is TRBV7-9, the J call TRBJ2-1; TRBD2 aligns across 7 bases. Germline values: CDR1 SEHNR, CDR2 FQNEAQ (reference sequence). CDR3 length: 16 residues. CDR3 sequence: CSSSPRASGESNEQFF. In nucleotides, the CDR3 is TGTTCCAGCAGCCCCAGGGCTAGCGGAGAGAGCAATGAGCAGTTCTTC. Combining the CDR3 with reference TRBV7-9 and TRBJ2-1 gives the whole variable domain DTGVSQNPRHKITKRGQNVTFRCDPISEHNRLYWYRQTLGQGPEFLTYFQNEAQLEKSRLLSDRFSAERPKGSFSTLEIQRTEQGDSAMYLCSSSPRASGESNEQFFGPGTRLTVL.

The chain couples TRBV18 to TRBJ1-1; D perhaps matches TRBD1 (6 bases). Looked up from germline, CDR1 is KGHSH and CDR2 is LQKENI. This CDR3 has 14 amino acids. Trimming took off 6 bases at V and 0 bases at J, with 11 bases between the two ends. The CDR3 protein is CASSPDSVNTEAFF. CDR3 coding DNA: TGTGCCAGCTCGCCGGACAGTGTGAACACTGAAGCTTTCTTT.

DNA for the CDR3: TGTGCCAGCAGCTCCCGGACAGGGCGAAACACCGGGGAGCTGTTTTTT. As protein: CASSSRTGRNTGELFF. The chain links TRBV9 to TRBJ2-2; TRBD1 matches 8 bases. V was pared by 4 bases and J by 2 bases, with 7 bases of the junction left unmatched. This CDR3 has 16 residues. Germline V lookup: CDR1 SGDLS, CDR2 YYNGEE.

Concerning this clone: The junction and the germline gene differ at one end; a read error may be behind it. This sequence joins TRBV7-7 and TRBJ2-5, with 7 bases aligning to TRBD1. The CDR3 is 17 amino acids. Germline CDR1 is SSHAT and CDR2 is FNYEAQ (reference sequence). DNA for the CDR3: TGTGCTAGCAGCTTGGGTGCAGGGGGTCAGGTCGGAGAGACCCAGTACTTC. It translates to CASSLGAGGQVGETQYF.

The CDR3 spells CAITQGVSYEQYF. CDR3 nucleotide sequence: TGTGCCATCACACAGGGGGTGTCCTACGAGCAGTACTTC. This chain joins TRBV10-3 and TRBJ2-7; 8 bases are a match to TRBD1. The CDR3 covers 13 residues. Trimming took 7 bases from V and 1 from J; bases not matched to a gene: 3. CDR1 ENHRY and CDR2 SYGVKD come from the germline V gene.

The rearrangement joins TRBV25-1 to TRBJ2-5, with 7 bases matching TRBD1. This CDR3 contains 16 residues. The V gene end was trimmed by 3 bases and the J gene end by 5 bases; junction bases not matched to a gene: 12. The germline gives CDR1 MGHDK, CDR2 SYGVNS. The CDR3 protein is CASSDFEQGILETQYF. The CDR3 DNA is TGTGCCAGCAGTGATTTCGAACAGGGGATTTTGGAGACCCAGTACTTC.

This clone was detected only once. The chain combines TRBV4-2 with TRBJ2-3; 13 bases fit TRBD2. CDR1 is LGHNA and CDR2 is YNFKEQ in the germline V gene. The CDR3 sequence is 17 residues long. V gave up 4 bases and J gave up 4 bases; unmatched junction bases: 8. The CDR3 is CASSLKGTSGGADTQYF. In DNA, the CDR3 is TGTGCCAGCAGCCTCAAGGGAACTAGCGGGGGGGCAGATACGCAGTATTTT.

This chain uses TRBV6-6 with TRBJ2-2; D gene uncertain. The V and J ends lost 4 bases and 10 bases respectively, with 22 bases between them. Per the germline V gene, CDR1 is MNHNY and CDR2 is SVGAGI (reference sequence). CDR3 length: 16 residues. The CDR3 sequence: CASSSPKRLAFVELFF. Written as DNA, the CDR3 is TGTGCCAGCAGTTCCCCCAAGAGGTTAGCCTTCGTGGAGCTGTTTTTT.

The chain has TRBV15 and TRBJ1-5, with 9 bases that match TRBD1. The trim removed 1 base at V and 2 bases at J, leaving 12 bases unmatched. There are 19 residues in the CDR3. The germline V gene encodes CDR1 LNHNV and CDR2 YYDKDF (reference sequence). CDR3 protein: CATSRATGQGTFRNQPQHF. Here the CDR3 DNA reads TGTGCCACCAGCAGAGCTACGGGACAGGGAACGTTTCGCAATCAGCCCCAGCATTTT.

To note about this clone: The identical CDR3 is also encoded by other nucleotide sequences in the sample. The V call is TRBV9, the J call TRBJ2-2, with no clear D. This CDR3 has 12 amino acids. Germline values: CDR1 SGDLS, CDR2 YYNGEE. V was clipped by 4 bases and J by 2 bases, with 3 bases between them. The CDR3 DNA follows: TGTGCCAGCAGCCTTAACACCGGGGAGCTGTTTTTT. Its protein product is CASSLNTGELFF.

The DNA of the CDR3 is TGTGCCAGCAGCGAACAGGGAAACTATGGCTACACCTTC. This encodes CASSEQGNYGYTF. The chain has TRBV4-2 and TRBJ1-2, with D possibly being TRBD1 (6 bases). In germline, CDR1 is LGHNA, CDR2 YNFKEQ. This CDR3 has 13 residues. Trimming stripped 5 bases from V and 2 bases from J, with 9 bases between.

This clone has more than one count but fewer than ten. The chain carries TRBV5-4 and TRBJ2-1, with 10 bases aligning to TRBD2. The V and J ends lost 9 bases and 5 bases, in that order; junction bases with no gene match: 8. This CDR3 is built from 14 residues. Germline V gives CDR1 SGHNT, CDR2 YYREEE (reference sequence). The CDR3 spells CAITGTSDNNEQFF. Written as DNA, the CDR3 is TGTGCCATCACCGGGACTAGCGATAACAATGAGCAGTTCTTC.

The rearrangement joins TRBV11-2 to TRBJ1-1; D is perhaps TRBD1 (5 bases). Germline V lookup: CDR1 SGHAT, CDR2 FQNNGV. V gave up 5 bases and J gave up 4 bases, with 11 bases separating them. This CDR3 has 13 amino acids. CDR3 protein: CASSAGWSTEAFF. The CDR3 DNA is TGTGCCAGCAGCGCAGGGTGGTCCACTGAAGCTTTCTTT.

This clone has just one count. Other DNA sequences in the same sample also yield this CDR3. V usage is TRBV18 and J usage is TRBJ2-3; D uncertain. Between the trimmed V and J ends, which lost 1 base and 1 base, there was a span of 3 bases. In germline, CDR1 is KGHSH, CDR2 LQKENI. This CDR3 spans 13 amino acids. The CDR3 DNA is TGTGCCAGCTCACCACTCGGCACAGATACGCAGTATTTT. Encoded protein: CASSPLGTDTQYF.

The V and J genes are TRBV6-6 and TRBJ1-1; 9 bases map to TRBD1. The CDR3 runs to 14 residues. In germline, CDR1 is MNHNY, CDR2 SVGAGI (reference sequence). The J segment lost 3 bases and the V segment lost 6 bases, leaving 5 bases of the junction unmatched. The CDR3 region has the DNA TGTGCCAGCAGGGCGACAGGGGGGGACACTGAAGCTTTCTTT. Amino acids: CASRATGGDTEAFF.

The chain recombines TRBV11-2 with TRBJ2-3; 7 bases map to TRBD1. V shed 4 bases and J 1 base; nucleotides not matched to a gene: 2. The CDR3 extends over 14 amino acids. Germline V gives CDR1 SGHAT, CDR2 FQNNGV. This CDR3 reads CASSSGQGTDTQYF. DNA of the CDR3: TGTGCCAGCAGCTCCGGACAGGGCACAGATACGCAGTATTTT.

The rearrangement links TRBV7-9 to TRBJ2-2; D gene unclear. The CDR3 sequence is 16 residues long. The V gene lost 1 base and the J gene lost 6 bases, with 15 bases spanning the gap. Germline V gives CDR1 SEHNR, CDR2 FQNEAQ (reference sequence). As DNA, the CDR3 is TGTGCCAGCAGCTTAGGGATGGGCAGGATCGCCGGGGAGCTGTTTTTT. It yields the protein CASSLGMGRIAGELFF. The full variable domain, in which reference TRBV7-9 and TRBJ2-2 provide the parts outside the CDR3, is DTGVSQNPRHKITKRGQNVTFRCDPISEHNRLYWYRQTLGQGPEFLTYFQNEAQLEKSRLLSDRFSAERPKGSFSTLEIQRTEQGDSAMYLCASSLGMGRIAGELFFGEGSRLTVL.

This chain joins TRBV4-3 and TRBJ1-1; possibly TRBD1 for D (5 bases). CDR3 length equals 14 residues. Trimming stripped 1 base from V and 6 bases from J, with 12 bases between. Germline lookup yields CDR1 LGHNA and CDR2 YSLEER. The CDR3 DNA is TGCGCCAGCAGCCAAGGAAGGGGAACGGCTGAAGCTTTCTTT. Its translation: CASSQGRGTAEAFF.

The rearrangement joins TRBV27 to TRBJ1-2; 8 bases align to TRBD1. Germline loops: CDR1 MNHEY, CDR2 SMNVEV (reference sequence). The CDR3 loop spans 16 amino acids. J was trimmed by 4 bases and V by 5 bases; bases with no gene match: 12. This CDR3 is CASSPGQEVALYGYTF. CDR3 in DNA: TGTGCCAGCAGTCCGGGACAGGAAGTCGCTCTCTATGGCTACACCTTC.

The V and J genes are TRBV25-1 and TRBJ1-1; D is unclear. The V and J ends lost 4 bases and 10 bases respectively, with 19 bases between them. Germline-derived CDR1 and CDR2 are MGHDK and SYGVNS. The CDR3 has 14 amino acids. The chain's CDR3 is CASSGLVQTSGAFF. The CDR3, as DNA: TGTGCCAGCAGTGGCCTTGTCCAAACTTCGGGAGCTTTCTTT.

This rearrangement joins TRBV4-2 to TRBJ2-4; 8 bases match TRBD2. From germline, CDR1 is LGHNA and CDR2 YNFKEQ. The V segment lost 1 base and the J segment 6 bases; nucleotides outside the gene matches: 5. This CDR3 spans 15 amino acids. The DNA of the CDR3 is TGTGCCAGCAGCCAAGGGGTAGCGGGGATAAACATTCAGTACTTC. Encoded protein: CASSQGVAGINIQYF.

This chain joins TRBV2 and TRBJ2-5; TRBD1 is a possible D gene (6 bases). Germline-derived CDR1 and CDR2 are SNHLY and FYNNEI. The CDR3 runs to 15 residues. Trimming removed 6 bases at V and 1 base at J, with 15 bases between. The DNA for the CDR3 is TGTGCCAGCAGGCTGGTCGAGGGGGTCCAAGAGACCCAGTACTTC. This encodes CASRLVEGVQETQYF.

The V and J genes are TRBV7-9 and TRBJ2-3, with 10 bases aligning to TRBD1. The CDR3 is 16 residues long. Germline V lookup: CDR1 SEHNR, CDR2 FQNEAQ (reference sequence). Losses at the gene ends were 5 bases for V and 0 bases for J; bases not matched to a gene: 5. The CDR3 DNA reads TGTGCCAGCAGCGGGGACAGGGGACCTAGCACAGATACGCAGTATTTT. Its translation: CASSGDRGPSTDTQYF.

The rearrangement links TRBV5-5 to TRBJ2-7; the match to TRBD2 covers 7 bases. The germline V gene encodes CDR1 SGHKS and CDR2 YYEKEE (reference sequence). With V trimmed by 4 bases and J by 4 bases, 5 bases remained unmatched. The CDR3 extends over 13 amino acids. The CDR3 spells CASSDGRFYEQYF. The CDR3 bases are TGTGCCAGCAGCGACGGGAGGTTTTACGAGCAGTACTTC.